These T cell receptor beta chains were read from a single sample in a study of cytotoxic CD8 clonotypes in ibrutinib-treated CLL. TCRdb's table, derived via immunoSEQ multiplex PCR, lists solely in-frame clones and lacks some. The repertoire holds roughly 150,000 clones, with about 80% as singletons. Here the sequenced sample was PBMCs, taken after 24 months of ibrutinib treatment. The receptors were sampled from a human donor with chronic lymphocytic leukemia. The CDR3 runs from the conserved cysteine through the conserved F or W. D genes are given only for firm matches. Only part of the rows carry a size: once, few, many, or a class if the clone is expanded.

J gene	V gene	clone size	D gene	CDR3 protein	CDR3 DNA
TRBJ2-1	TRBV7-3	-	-	CASSLGVSSRNNEQFF	TGTGCCAGCAGCTTAGGGGTTTCAAGCAGAAACAATGAGCAGTTCTTC
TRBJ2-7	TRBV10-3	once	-	CAISDTSYEQYF	TGTGCCATCAGTGATACCTCCTACGAGCAGTACTTC
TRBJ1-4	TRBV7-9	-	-	CASSADRNNEKLFF	TGTGCCAGCAGCGCGGACAGAAATAATGAAAAACTGTTTTTT
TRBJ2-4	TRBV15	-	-	CATSRPKTDIQYF	TGTGCCACCAGCAGACCTAAAACGGACATTCAGTACTTC
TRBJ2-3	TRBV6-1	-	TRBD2	CASRLAGASDTQYF	TGTGCCAGCCGCTTAGCGGGAGCCTCAGATACGCAGTATTTT
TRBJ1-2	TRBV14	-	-	CASSYDHLQGYTF	TGTGCCAGCAGCTACGATCACCTTCAGGGCTACACCTTC
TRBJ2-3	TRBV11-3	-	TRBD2	CASSLGLVSGRADTQYF	TGTGCCAGCAGCTTAGGTTTGGTGAGCGGGAGAGCAGATACGCAGTATTTT
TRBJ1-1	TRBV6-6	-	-	CASSTDTTEAFF	TGTGCCAGCAGCACGGACACAACTGAAGCTTTCTTT
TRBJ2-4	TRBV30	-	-	CAWSPLEAYSKNIQYF	TGTGCCTGGAGTCCCCTGGAGGCGTATAGCAAAAACATTCAGTACTTC
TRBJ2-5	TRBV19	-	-	CASSQKETQYF	TGTGCCAGTAGTCAGAAAGAGACCCAGTACTTC
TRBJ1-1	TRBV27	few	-	CASSPGAVNAEAFF	TGTGCCAGCAGTCCCGGTGCGGTGAACGCTGAAGCTTTCTTT
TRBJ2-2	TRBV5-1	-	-	CASSWGYANTGELFF	TGCGCCAGCAGCTGGGGGTACGCGAACACCGGGGAGCTGTTTTTT
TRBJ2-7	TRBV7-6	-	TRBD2	CASSSSGGLWEQYF	TGTGCCAGCAGCTCTAGCGGGGGCCTCTGGGAGCAGTACTTC
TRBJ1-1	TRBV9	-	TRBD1	CASGQGGTEAFF	TGTGCCAGCGGACAGGGGGGCACTGAAGCTTTCTTT
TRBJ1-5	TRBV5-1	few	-	CASSLEGSNQPQHF	TGCGCCAGCAGCTTGGAGGGCAGCAATCAGCCCCAGCATTTT
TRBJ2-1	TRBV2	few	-	CASTQESLEQFF	TGTGCCAGCACCCAAGAAAGTCTTGAGCAGTTCTTC
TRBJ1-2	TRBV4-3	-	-	CASSPLLDVNYGYTF	TGCGCCAGCAGCCCTCTATTGGACGTTAACTATGGCTACACCTTC
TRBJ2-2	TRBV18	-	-	CASSSSTGYTGELFF	TGTGCCAGCTCATCCTCGACGGGGTACACCGGGGAGCTGTTTTTT
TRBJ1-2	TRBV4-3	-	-	CASSQDLVVVSYGYTF	TGCGCCAGCAGCCAAGATCTGGTGGTTGTTAGCTATGGCTACACCTTC
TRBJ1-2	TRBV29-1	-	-	CSVRWGVDYTF	TGCAGCGTCCGATGGGGGGTAGACTACACCTTC
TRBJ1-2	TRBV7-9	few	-	CASSLIAGYTF	TGTGCCAGCAGCTTAATCGCCGGCTACACCTTC
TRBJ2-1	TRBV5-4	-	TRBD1	CASSLGALQGPEQFF	TGTGCCAGCAGCTTGGGGGCCCTACAGGGGCCTGAGCAGTTCTTC
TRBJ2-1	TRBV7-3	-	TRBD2	CASSLTGGNHYNEQFF	TGTGCCAGCAGCTTAACGGGAGGGAACCACTACAATGAGCAGTTCTTC
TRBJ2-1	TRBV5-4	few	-	CASSFTGEQFF	TGTGCCAGCAGCTTTACAGGTGAGCAGTTCTTC
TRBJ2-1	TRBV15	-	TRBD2	CATSRNRAGGRNEQFF	TGTGCCACCAGCAGAAACCGAGCGGGAGGAAGAAATGAGCAGTTCTTC
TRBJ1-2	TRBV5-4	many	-	CASSRTVQVYGYTF	TGTGCCAGCAGCCGCACTGTCCAGGTCTATGGCTACACCTTC
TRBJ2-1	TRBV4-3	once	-	CASSPRGYEQFF	TGCGCCAGCAGCCCCAGGGGATATGAGCAGTTCTTC
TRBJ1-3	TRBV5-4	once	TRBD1	CASSGVYGTAGNTIYF	TGTGCCAGCAGCGGTGTATACGGGACAGCGGGGAACACCATATATTTT
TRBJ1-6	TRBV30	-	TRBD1	CAWGTGQGISPLHF	TGTGCCTGGGGCACTGGACAGGGAATTTCACCCCTCCACTTT
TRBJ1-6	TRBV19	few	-	CASSTTQAPSPLHF	TGTGCCAGTAGTACTACACAGGCACCTTCACCCCTCCACTTT
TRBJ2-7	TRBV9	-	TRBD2	CASSVGGSGGYEQYF	TGTGCCAGCAGCGTAGGGGGTAGCGGGGGCTACGAGCAGTACTTC
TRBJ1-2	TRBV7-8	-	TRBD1	CASSLDRDSNGYTF	TGTGCCAGCAGCTTAGACCGGGACAGCAATGGCTACACCTTC
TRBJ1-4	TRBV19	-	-	CASTGVNEKLFF	TGTGCCAGTACAGGGGTCAACGAAAAACTGTTTTTT
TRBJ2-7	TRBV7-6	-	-	CASSLGGREGYF	TGTGCCAGCAGCTTAGGAGGCAGGGAAGGGTACTTC
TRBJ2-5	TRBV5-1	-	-	CASSSGHGIETQYF	TGCGCCAGCAGCTCGGGACACGGTATCGAGACCCAGTACTTC
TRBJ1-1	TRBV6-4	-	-	CASSSHGNTEAFF	TGTGCCAGCAGTTCACATGGGAACACTGAAGCTTTCTTT
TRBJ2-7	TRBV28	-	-	CASSFRYEQYF	TGTGCCAGCAGTTTCAGGTACGAGCAGTACTTC
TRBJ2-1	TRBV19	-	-	CASSPRLVLGEQFF	TGTGCCAGTAGTCCCCGACTAGTACTCGGGGAGCAGTTCTTC
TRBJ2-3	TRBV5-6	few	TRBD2	CASSRAGGADTQYF	TGTGCCAGCAGCCGAGCGGGAGGGGCAGATACGCAGTATTTT
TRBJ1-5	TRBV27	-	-	CASSSRLSNQPQHF	TGTGCCAGCAGTTCACGGTTAAGCAATCAGCCCCAGCATTTT
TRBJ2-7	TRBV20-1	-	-	CSAGDSYEQYF	TGCAGTGCTGGTGACAGCTACGAGCAGTACTTC
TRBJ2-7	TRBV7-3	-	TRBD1	CASSPLQGQGAYEQYF	TGTGCCAGCAGCCCCCTCCAGGGACAGGGGGCCTACGAGCAGTACTTC
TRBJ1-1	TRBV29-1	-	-	CSGASGGTEAFF	TGCAGCGGGGCCTCCGGTGGGACTGAAGCTTTCTTT
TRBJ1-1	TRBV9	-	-	CASTLSTENTEAFF	TGTGCCAGCACGCTTTCGACCGAGAACACTGAAGCTTTCTTT